This T cell receptor beta chain appears in the sequencing data of a study of cytomegalovirus exposure and HLA in healthy donors. Whole-study findings and limits: It was reportedly the case that the classifier diagnosed cytomegalovirus status with high specificity and sensitivity. Using a false discovery rate of 0.05, a later analysis showed that some 16,000 TCR beta sequences were associated with HLA alleles. TCR beta sequences reportedly predicted most subjects' HLA-A and HLA-B alleles accurately.

About this clone: Its antigen is not known.

The study ran its PCR with 60 Vbeta and 13 Jbeta primers. Libraries were prepared by immunoSEQ multiplex PCR; TCRdb keeps only in-frame clonotypes and omits some of them. The sample holds around 90,000 clones, 82% seen once. Sequencing was performed on PBMCs. The clonotype originates from a man aged 45 to 65 in good health and CMV-seronegative.

The CDR3 loop is CASRRAGEGYNEQFF. In DNA, the CDR3 is TGTGCCAGCAGGCGAGCGGGAGAAGGTTACAATGAGCAGTTCTTC. The chain combines TRBV6-5 with TRBJ2-1, with TRBD2 matching over 8 bases. Germline CDR1 MNHEY, CDR2 SVGAGI. V shed 6 bases, J shed 4 bases, and the junction held 8 bases outside the gene matches. The CDR3 is 15 amino acids.